Shown below are 21 T cell receptor beta chains from a single sample sequenced in a study of CD4+ T cells in melanoma. Using immunoSEQ multiplex PCR, the repertoire was profiled, and TCRdb retains in-frame clones only, with some absent. The sample holds some 150,000 clones, about nine tenths seen once. The source of these receptors is a human donor with melanoma.

The J gene is TRBJ2-7, the V gene TRBV13; 7 bases fit TRBD2. V was pared by 5 bases and J by 2 bases, with 12 bases of the junction left unmatched. CDR3 size: 16 residues. Germline V lookup: CDR1 PRHDT, CDR2 FYEKMQ (reference sequence). The CDR3 is CASSARTSGTPYEQYF. Here the CDR3 DNA reads TGTGCCAGCAGCGCGCGGACTAGTGGAACACCCTACGAGCAGTACTTC.

The CDR3 region is CASRPIDRRNTEAFF. The CDR3 region has the DNA TGTGCCAGTCGCCCTATCGACAGGAGGAACACTGAAGCTTTCTTT. The rearrangement joins TRBV19 to TRBJ1-1; D is possibly TRBD1 (6 bases). The V and J ends lost 8 bases and 1 base respectively, with 17 bases between them. The CDR3 runs 15 residues. CDR1 and CDR2 (germline): LNHDA, SQIVND (reference sequence).

The rearrangement joins TRBV5-1 to TRBJ2-5, with TRBD1 matching over 10 bases. Germline CDR1 SGHRS, CDR2 YFSETQ. This CDR3 comprises 14 residues. The V segment lost 4 bases and the J segment 5 bases; nucleotides outside the gene matches: 5. CDR3 region: CASSPGTGVETQYF. The DNA for the CDR3 is TGCGCCAGCAGCCCCGGGACAGGGGTCGAGACCCAGTACTTC.

V gene TRBV18 combines with J gene TRBJ2-2, with D possibly being TRBD1 (5 bases). CDR1 is KGHSH and CDR2 is LQKENI in the germline V gene. V was clipped by 3 bases and J by 6 bases, with 20 bases between them. This CDR3 is 17 amino acids long. The CDR3 sequence: CASSPSDLAGKSGELFF. The CDR3 DNA sequence: TGTGCCAGCTCACCCTCCGACTTGGCAGGGAAGTCCGGGGAGCTGTTTTTT. The full variable domain, with the rest looked up from reference TRBV18 and TRBJ2-2, is NAGVMQNPRHLVRRRGQEARLRCSPMKGHSHVYWYRQLPEEGLKFMVYLQKENIIDESGMPKERFSAEFPKEGPSILRIQQVVRGDSAAYFCASSPSDLAGKSGELFFGEGSRLTVL.

For the CDR3, the DNA is TGTGCCAGCAGCTCCCTCTGGGCAGATACGCAGTATTTT. Amino acids: CASSSLWADTQYF. The V and J genes are TRBV7-2 and TRBJ2-3; D remains unclear. The CDR3 covers 13 residues. The germline V gene encodes CDR1 SGHTA and CDR2 FQGNSA. Between the trimmed V and J ends, which lost 4 bases and 4 bases, there was a span of 9 bases.

The table lists this clone with a count of one. J is TRBJ1-5 and V is TRBV30; D not certain. Trimming removed 2 bases at V and 3 bases at J, with 11 bases between. Per germline, CDR1 GTSNPN and CDR2 SVGIG (reference sequence). The CDR3 has 14 residues. CDR3 DNA sequence: TGTGCCTGGAGTACGGACTCTCTCAATCAGCCCCAGCATTTT. Translation gives CAWSTDSLNQPQHF.

The V call is TRBV12-5, the J call TRBJ2-3; 7 bases fit TRBD1. CDR3 size: 15 residues. The germline V gene has CDR1 LGHNT and CDR2 FRNRAP. V lost 1 base, J lost 4 bases, and 5 bases stayed unmatched. CDR3 bases: TGTGCTAGTGGTTTGGCCTTGACAGGGTCAGATACGCAGTATTTT. This codes for CASGLALTGSDTQYF.

The chain uses TRBV7-9 and TRBJ2-3, with D unclear. V lost 5 bases and J 1 base, leaving 13 bases between the germline ends. This CDR3 has 15 residues. CDR1 SEHNR and CDR2 FQNEAQ come from the germline V gene (reference sequence). CDR3 nucleotide sequence: TGTGCCAGCAGCCCCGACGCCCCCGGCACAGATACGCAGTATTTT. Protein product: CASSPDAPGTDTQYF.

This chain connects TRBV7-2 to TRBJ1-6, with 7 bases aligning to TRBD1. The CDR3 is made up of 15 amino acids. The V gene end was trimmed by 5 bases and the J gene end by 3 bases; junction bases not matched to a gene: 4. Germline V gene lookup returns CDR1 SGHTA and CDR2 FQGNSA. The CDR3 sequence: CASSRQGYYNSPLHF. The CDR3 nucleotides read TGTGCCAGCAGCCGACAGGGCTACTATAATTCACCCCTCCACTTT.

The rearrangement uses TRBV5-1 and TRBJ1-5; D may be TRBD1 (5 bases). Germline V gene sequence: CDR1 SGHRS, CDR2 YFSETQ. Between the trimmed V and J ends, which lost 5 bases and 6 bases, there was a span of 9 bases. This CDR3 is built from 12 residues. The CDR3 DNA reads TGCGCCAGCAGACGGGGGGGTCAGCCCCAGCATTTT. Translating gives CASRRGGQPQHF.

Comments on this clone: Other nucleotide sequences in the sample specify the same CDR3. V gene TRBV5-1 combines with J gene TRBJ2-1, with 7 positions matching TRBD1. The CDR3 covers 15 residues. The germline V gene encodes CDR1 SGHRS and CDR2 YFSETQ. V shed 0 bases, J shed 2 bases, and the junction held 2 bases outside the gene matches. CDR3 loop: CASSLGQGPYNEQFF. In DNA form, the CDR3 reads TGCGCCAGCAGCTTGGGACAGGGACCCTACAATGAGCAGTTCTTC.

V and J are TRBV6-6 and TRBJ2-7; a possible D gene is TRBD1 (5 bases). Germline V gives CDR1 MNHNY, CDR2 SVGAGI (reference sequence). This CDR3 is built from 16 residues. Trimming took 5 bases from V and 0 from J, leaving 17 bases between them. The CDR3 loop reads CASSRGDRRHSYEQYF. DNA of the CDR3: TGTGCCAGCAGTAGAGGAGACAGACGACACTCCTACGAGCAGTACTTC.

This chain connects TRBV5-4 to TRBJ2-1, with 10 bases that match TRBD1. V lost 6 bases, J lost 5 bases, and 11 bases stayed unmatched. This CDR3 region has 16 residues. Germline V lookup: CDR1 SGHNT, CDR2 YYREEE (reference sequence). The CDR3 coding sequence is TGTGCCAGCAACTTTGGAGGGGACAGGGGCCACAATGAGCAGTTCTTC. It yields the protein CASNFGGDRGHNEQFF.

V is TRBV14 and J is TRBJ1-2, with a weak D call TRBD1 (5 bases). Per the germline V gene, CDR1 is SGHDN and CDR2 is FVKESK. The CDR3 consists of 14 residues. Trimming stripped 4 bases from V and 0 bases from J, with 9 bases between. The CDR3 DNA is TGTGCCAGCAGCCCCCTCAGGGCTAACTATGGCTACACCTTC. The encoded protein is CASSPLRANYGYTF.

The chain recombines TRBV5-4 with TRBJ2-2; 9 positions match TRBD1. Germline V gene lookup returns CDR1 SGHNT and CDR2 YYREEE (reference sequence). V trimming: 2 bases; J trimming: 4 bases; junction bases outside the gene matches: 9. The CDR3 sequence is 17 residues long. Here the CDR3 DNA reads TGTGCCAGCAGCTTCCCTGGAGGGACAGGGATCACCGGGGAGCTGTTTTTT. Translated: CASSFPGGTGITGELFF.

The rearrangement joins TRBV5-8 to TRBJ1-4; D is possibly TRBD1 (6 bases). The V gene's germline CDR1 is SGHTS and CDR2 YDEGEE. This CDR3 region has 15 residues. V was cut by 7 bases and J by 0 bases, with 13 bases left in between. The CDR3 loop reads CASATKGATNEKLFF. The CDR3 DNA sequence: TGTGCCAGCGCGACAAAGGGGGCAACTAATGAAAAACTGTTTTTT.

This clone came up once. The CDR3 nucleotides read TGTGCCAGCAGCTTAGATATGACAGCTTACGAGCAGTACTTC. This encodes CASSLDMTAYEQYF. This chain links TRBV7-9 with TRBJ2-7; tentative D call: TRBD1 (5 bases). V lost 1 base, J lost 4 bases, and 11 bases lay in between. From germline, CDR1 is SEHNR and CDR2 FQNEAQ (reference sequence). CDR3 length: 14 amino acids.

V usage is TRBV5-1 and J usage is TRBJ2-7; the match to TRBD1 covers 7 bases. CDR1 is SGHRS and CDR2 is YFSETQ in the germline V gene. There are 17 residues in the CDR3. With V trimmed by 8 bases and J by 7 bases, 24 bases remained unmatched. CDR3 protein: CASTGSLTGQGSGEQYF. CDR3 DNA: TGCGCCAGTACGGGGAGCCTGACAGGGCAGGGCTCGGGGGAGCAGTACTTC.

V gene TRBV18 combines with J gene TRBJ1-1; weak D call: TRBD1 (5 bases). This CDR3 has 15 amino acids. Trimming shortened V by 2 bases and J by 4 bases, and 14 bases separated the two germline ends. Germline CDR1 KGHSH, CDR2 LQKENI. The CDR3 nucleotides read TGTGCCAGCTCACCAACGTTGGGGGTCGGCACTGAAGCTTTCTTT. It specifies CASSPTLGVGTEAFF.

The V and J genes are TRBV2 and TRBJ2-2; 8 bases agree with TRBD2. The junction had 6 bases not matched to a gene; V was cut back by 3 bases and J by 3 bases. The CDR3 contains 16 residues. CDR1 and CDR2 (germline): SNHLY, FYNNEI. CDR3 in amino acids: CASSDYSGGYTGELFF. The CDR3 nucleotides are TGTGCCAGCAGTGATTACAGCGGGGGTTACACCGGGGAGCTGTTTTTT.

The V gene is TRBV29-1, the J gene TRBJ1-2, with unresolved D. This CDR3 is 12 amino acids long. The germline V gene encodes CDR1 SQVTM and CDR2 ANQGSEA. Trimming removed 0 bases at V and 5 bases at J, with 7 bases between. The CDR3 DNA reads TGCAGCGTTGAAGATTTTCGGTATGGCTACACCTTC. This sequence encodes CSVEDFRYGYTF. The full variable domain, with the rest looked up from reference TRBV29-1 and TRBJ1-2, is SAVISQKPSRDICQRGTSLTIQCQVDSQVTMMFWYRQQPGQSLTLIATANQGSEATYESGFVIDKFPISRPNLTFSTLTVSNMSPEDSSIYLCSVEDFRYGYTFGSGTRLTVV.